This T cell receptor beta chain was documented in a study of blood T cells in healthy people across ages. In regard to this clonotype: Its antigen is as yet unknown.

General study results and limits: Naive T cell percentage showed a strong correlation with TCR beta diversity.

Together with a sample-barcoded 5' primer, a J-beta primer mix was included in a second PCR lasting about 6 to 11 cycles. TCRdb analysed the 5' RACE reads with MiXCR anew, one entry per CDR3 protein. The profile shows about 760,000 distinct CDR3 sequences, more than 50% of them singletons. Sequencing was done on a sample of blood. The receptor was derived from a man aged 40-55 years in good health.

The CDR3 DNA reads as TGTGCCAGCAGCGCGAGTTACCAGGGGGCTGGGGCCAACGTCCTGACTTTC. Translating it yields CASSASYQGAGANVLTF. The chain has TRBV9 and TRBJ2-6, with 7 bases fitting TRBD1. CDR1 and CDR2 from the germline V gene are SGDLS and YYNGEE. This CDR3 has 17 amino acids. Trimming at V came to 3 bases and at J to 2 bases, leaving 8 bases not matched to a gene.